The TCR beta chain described here comes from a study of T cells expressing NK-cell markers. At the level of the study: Sorted CD3+CD56+NKG2C+, CD3+CD56+NKG2C- and CD3+CD56-NKG2C+ T cells provided the TCR beta repertoires. Study-level findings and limits: HCMV specificity was not established for the expanded NKG2C+ T cell clones. In a handful of donors, dominant clonotypes made up 28.3-60.1% of CD3+CD56-NKG2C+ cells.

Of note for this clonotype: As yet, its antigen is unknown.

TCRdb reprocessed the 5' RACE reads; each CDR3 protein has one entry and no DNA is given. The sample includes some 600,000 distinct CDR3 sequences. The CDR3 sequence is 18 residues long. CDR1 DFQATT and CDR2 SNEGSKA come from the germline V gene (reference sequence). This receptor was identified in a man between 18 and 29 years old in good health. Sequencing was done on a sample of blood T cells: a sorted CD56 or NKG2C T cell subset, CD4+ or CD8+ T cells, or bulk PBMC T cells (not recorded which). The rearrangement uses TRBV20-1 and TRBJ2-5; the D call of TRBD2 rests on TCRdb alone, since no DNA is present to check it. The CDR3 sequence is CSARDSMGTSEPQETQYF.